This T cell receptor (beta chain) was captured in a study of beta chain features in type 1 diabetes. Study results and caveats: Moderately but significantly shorter TCRB CDR3s were found in Type 1 diabetes patients in all four CD4+ subsets.

Staining for CD45RO/CCR7/CD25/CD127/CD95/CD27 allowed sorting of CD4+ naive, central memory, regulatory and stem cell-like memory cells. CDR3 length: 14 residues. Germline V lookup: CDR1 SGHTA, CDR2 FQGNSA. Trimming cost V 6 bases and J 6 bases; bases outside gene matches: 8. Reverse transcribing all isolated RNA meant expressed TCRB transcripts were sequenced. Some clones are missing from TCRdb's copy, which holds only in-frame ones; the method was immunoSEQ multiplex PCR. This table holds hundreds of thousands of clones, approximately 28% found once. This clone was counted only a few times. Its antigen is still unknown.

The chain carries TRBV7-2 and TRBJ2-1; 7 bases map to TRBD2. The sample consisted of naive CD4+ T cells from blood. The source of this sequence is a man younger than 35 in good health. The CDR3 DNA sequence: TGTGCCAGCAGACGGAGCGGGATGGTCAATGAGCAGTTCTTC. Translating gives CASRRSGMVNEQFF.